This T cell receptor (beta chain) was recorded in a study of tumor-infiltrating lymphocytes in oesophageal squamous cell carcinoma. In TCRdb, the PCR reads were re-called with MiXCR into one record per CDR3 protein. The sample shows approximately 14,000 distinct CDR3 sequences, about 53% of them seen only once. V lost 6 bases to trimming and J lost 0 bases; unmatched junction nucleotides: 2. This CDR3 is built from 15 residues. This TCR came from a male donor with esophageal squamous cell carcinoma. The chain employs TRBV12-3 or TRBV12-4 and TRBJ2-3, with 11 bases matching TRBD1. The sequenced material came from esophageal tumor tissue. The CDR3: CASSRTGGSTDTQYF. CDR3 nucleotides: TGTGCCAGCAGCAGGACAGGGGGCAGCACAGATACGCAGTATTTT.